This T cell receptor (beta chain) was captured in a study of blood T cells in healthy people across ages. Overall study context: T cells yielded about one barcoded beta molecule per two cells through template switching.

PBMCs were isolated at a quantity of at least 6 million per sample. As concerns this clonotype: The antigen remains undetermined.

The CDR3 is made up of 14 amino acids. J was trimmed by 3 bases and V by 7 bases; bases with no gene match: 3. Looked up from germline, CDR1 is SEHNR and CDR2 is FQNEAQ (reference sequence). A second PCR, run for about 7 to 11 cycles, used a sample-barcoded 5' primer plus a J-beta primer mix. Every sample returned 2.5 million or more CDR3-containing paired-end reads. TCRdb used MiXCR to reprocess the 5' RACE reads, holding one entry per CDR3 protein. The sample records about 970,000 distinct CDR3 sequences, roughly half being singletons. Findings of the study overall: Comparison with aged donors showed that long-lived donors had more naive CD4+ cells and higher diversity.

This rearrangement joins TRBV7-9 to TRBJ1-2; 12 bases are a match to TRBD1. This clonotype was obtained from a woman aged 60 to 75 in good health. Sequencing was done on a sample of blood. Here the CDR3 DNA reads TGTGCCAGCACCGGGACAGGGGGCCACTATGGCTACACCTTC. Translating it yields CASTGTGGHYGYTF.